Listed below are T cell receptor beta chains from one sample, sequenced in a study of OX40 agonist ivuxolimab in advanced cancers. Assay: immunoSEQ multiplex PCR; the TCRdb copy retains only in-frame clones and omits some. The sample gives about 62,000 clones, 79% of which show up once; approximately 11% is in the top ten. The specimen comprised CD4+ or CD8+ T cells sorted from blood, sampled in a trial of the OX40 agonist ivuxolimab. These receptors were obtained from an adult with an advanced solid tumor such as melanoma, head and neck, liver or kidney cancer. The CDR3 runs from the conserved cysteine through the conserved F or W. A D gene is named only where the DNA matches it firmly. Expanded clones are given a class, and other clones once, few, many or no size at all.

>TRBJ2-7|once|TRBD1|TRBV19
CASSIRGQGSAYEQYF
TGTGCCAGTAGTATTCGCGGACAGGGGTCAGCTTACGAGCAGTACTTC
>TRBJ1-5|few|-|TRBV5-4
CASSLDRNQPQHF
TGTGCCAGCAGCTTGGACAGGAATCAGCCCCAGCATTTT
>TRBJ2-7|once|-|TRBV7-2
CASSLNQGPYEQYF
TGTGCCAGCAGCCTAAACCAGGGCCCCTACGAGCAGTACTTC
>TRBJ2-7|-|-|TRBV7-9
CASSPPTGVGSEQYF
TGTGCCAGCAGCCCTCCCACGGGGGTCGGTAGCGAGCAGTACTTC
>TRBJ2-7|-|-|TRBV18
CASSTRGTEQYF
TGTGCCAGCTCAACTCGGGGTACCGAGCAGTACTTC
>TRBJ2-7|-|-|TRBV14
CASSQDWTAQFSYEQYF
TGTGCCAGCAGCCAAGATTGGACAGCTCAATTCTCCTACGAGCAGTACTTC
>TRBJ2-3|-|-|TRBV7-2
CASSLVYRDSDTQYF
TGTGCCAGCAGCTTAGTATACAGGGATAGCGATACGCAGTATTTT
>TRBJ1-5|-|-|TRBV18
CASSPGIQGYGNQPQHF
TGTGCCAGCTCTCCCGGTATTCAGGGGTATGGCAATCAGCCCCAGCATTTT
>TRBJ2-2|few|-|TRBV7-2
CASSLDRNYGELFF
TGTGCCAGCAGCTTAGACAGGAACTACGGGGAGCTGTTTTTT
>TRBJ2-7|-|TRBD1|TRBV6-1
CASSEESSRDTLTIGGFTYYEQYF
TGTGCCAGCAGTGAAGAGTCTTCGAGAGATACCCTGACAATAGGGGGCTTCACTTACTACGAGCAGTACTTC